This T cell receptor beta chain came from a study of shared clonotypes between healthy human individuals. Sorted subsets were amplified in replicate PCRs using 200 ng DNA, about 30,000 T cell genomes. The assay was immunoSEQ multiplex PCR, and TCRdb's table has in-frame clones only and misses some. The sample holds about 2 million clones, roughly 94% seen once. The CDR3 consists of 14 residues. Germline V gene sequence: CDR1 SGHAT, CDR2 FQNNGV. V was shortened by 4 bases and J by 6 bases, with 12 bases between the two germline ends. Material for sequencing was naive CD4+ T cells sorted from blood. The sample's subset: CD45RA+ positively selected. This sequence originates from a man between 18 and 29 years old in good health. The gene calls are TRBV11-2 and TRBJ2-2, with D unresolved. CDR3 DNA: TGTGCCAGCAGCTCCCTTCACGGACCCGGGGAGCTGTTTTTT. This encodes CASSSLHGPGELFF. Full variable domain (remainder filled in from reference TRBV11-2 and TRBJ2-2): EAGVAQSPRYKIIEKRQSVAFWCNPISGHATLYWYQQILGQGPKLLIQFQNNGVVDDSQLPKDRFSAERLKGVDSTLKIQPAKLEDSAVYLCASSSLHGPGELFFGEGSRLTVL.